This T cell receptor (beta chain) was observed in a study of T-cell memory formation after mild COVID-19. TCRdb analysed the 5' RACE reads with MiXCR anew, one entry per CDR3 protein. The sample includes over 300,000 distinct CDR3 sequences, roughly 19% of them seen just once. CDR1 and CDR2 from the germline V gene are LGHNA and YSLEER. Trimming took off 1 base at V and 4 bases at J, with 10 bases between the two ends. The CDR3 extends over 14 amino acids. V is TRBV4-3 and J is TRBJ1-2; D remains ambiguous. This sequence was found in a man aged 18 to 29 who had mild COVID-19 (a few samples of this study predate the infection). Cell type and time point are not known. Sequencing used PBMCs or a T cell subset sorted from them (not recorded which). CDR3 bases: TGCGCCAGCAGCCAAGGGCCTTACAGCTATGGCTACACCTTC. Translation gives CASSQGPYSYGYTF.